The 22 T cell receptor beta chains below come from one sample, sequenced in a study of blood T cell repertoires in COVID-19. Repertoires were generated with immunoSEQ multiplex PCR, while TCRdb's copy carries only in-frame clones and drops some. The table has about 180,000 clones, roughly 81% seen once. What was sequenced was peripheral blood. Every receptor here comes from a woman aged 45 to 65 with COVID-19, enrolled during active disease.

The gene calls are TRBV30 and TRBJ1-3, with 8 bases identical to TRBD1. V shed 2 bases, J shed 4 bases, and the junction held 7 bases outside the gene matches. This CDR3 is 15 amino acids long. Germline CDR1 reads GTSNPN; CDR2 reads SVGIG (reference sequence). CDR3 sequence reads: CAWSIDRGGGNTIYF. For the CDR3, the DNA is TGTGCCTGGAGTATCGACAGGGGAGGCGGAAACACCATATATTTT.

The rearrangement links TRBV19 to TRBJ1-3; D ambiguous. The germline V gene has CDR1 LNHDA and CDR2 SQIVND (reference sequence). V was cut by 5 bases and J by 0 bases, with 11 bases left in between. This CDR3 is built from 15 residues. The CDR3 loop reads CASSFPAVSGNTIYF. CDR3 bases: TGTGCCAGTAGTTTTCCGGCGGTCTCTGGAAACACCATATATTTT. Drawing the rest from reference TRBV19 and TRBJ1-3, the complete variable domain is DGGITQSPKYLFRKEGQNVTLSCEQNLNHDAMYWYRQDPGQGLRLIYYSQIVNDFQKGDIAEGYSVSREKKESFPLTVTSAQKNPTAFYLCASSFPAVSGNTIYFGEGSWLTVV.

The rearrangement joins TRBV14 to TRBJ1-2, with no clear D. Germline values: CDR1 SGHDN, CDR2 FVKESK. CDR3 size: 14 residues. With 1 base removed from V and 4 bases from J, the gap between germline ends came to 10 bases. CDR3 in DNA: TGTGCCAGCAGCCAAGTTAAGTCGGGCTATGGCTACACCTTC. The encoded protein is CASSQVKSGYGYTF.

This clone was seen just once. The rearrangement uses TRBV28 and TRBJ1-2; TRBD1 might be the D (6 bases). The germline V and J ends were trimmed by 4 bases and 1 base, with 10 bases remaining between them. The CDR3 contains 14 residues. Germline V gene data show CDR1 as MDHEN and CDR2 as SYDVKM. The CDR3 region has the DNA TGTGCCAGCAGTTGGGGCAGGGGTAACTATGGCTACACCTTC. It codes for CASSWGRGNYGYTF.

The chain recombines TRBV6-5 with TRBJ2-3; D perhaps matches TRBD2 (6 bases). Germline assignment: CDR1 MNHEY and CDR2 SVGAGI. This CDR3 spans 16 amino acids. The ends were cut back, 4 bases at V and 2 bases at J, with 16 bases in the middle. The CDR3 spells CASSSYGAGFTDTQYF. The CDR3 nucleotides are TGTGCCAGCAGTTCCTACGGAGCGGGCTTCACAGATACGCAGTATTTT.

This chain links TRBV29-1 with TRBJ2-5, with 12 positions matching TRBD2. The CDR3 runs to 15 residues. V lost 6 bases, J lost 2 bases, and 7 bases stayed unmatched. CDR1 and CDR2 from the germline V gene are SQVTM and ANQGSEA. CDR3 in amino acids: CSVGRLAGAQETQYF. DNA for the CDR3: TGCAGCGTCGGGAGACTAGCGGGGGCGCAAGAGACCCAGTACTTC.

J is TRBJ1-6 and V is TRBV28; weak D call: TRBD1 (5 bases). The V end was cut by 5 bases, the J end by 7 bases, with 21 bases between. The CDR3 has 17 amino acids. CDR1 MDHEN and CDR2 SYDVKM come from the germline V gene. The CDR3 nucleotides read TGTGCCAGCAGTCCCCCCCGGGGGAGGGTCGGGAATTCACCCCTCCACTTT. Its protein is CASSPPRGRVGNSPLHF.

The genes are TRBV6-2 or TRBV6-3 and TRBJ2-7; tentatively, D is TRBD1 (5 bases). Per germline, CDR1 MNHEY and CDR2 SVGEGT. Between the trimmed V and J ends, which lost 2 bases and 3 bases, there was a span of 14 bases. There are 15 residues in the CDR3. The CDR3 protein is CASSYHRTGFYEQYF. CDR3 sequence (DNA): TGTGCCAGCAGTTACCACAGGACCGGATTCTACGAGCAGTACTTC.

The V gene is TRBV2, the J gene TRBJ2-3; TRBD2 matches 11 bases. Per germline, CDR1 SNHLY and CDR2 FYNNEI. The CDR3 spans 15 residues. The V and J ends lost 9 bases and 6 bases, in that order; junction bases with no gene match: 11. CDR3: CASDPSGGWMDTQYF. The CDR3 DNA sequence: TGTGCCAGTGACCCTAGCGGGGGGTGGATGGATACGCAGTATTTT.

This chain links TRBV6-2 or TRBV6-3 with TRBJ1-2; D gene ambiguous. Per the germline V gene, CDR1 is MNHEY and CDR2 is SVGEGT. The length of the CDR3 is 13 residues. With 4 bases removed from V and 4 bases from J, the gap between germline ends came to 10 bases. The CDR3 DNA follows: TGTGCCAGCAGTTCTCCTTACAGCTATGGCTACACCTTC. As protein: CASSSPYSYGYTF.

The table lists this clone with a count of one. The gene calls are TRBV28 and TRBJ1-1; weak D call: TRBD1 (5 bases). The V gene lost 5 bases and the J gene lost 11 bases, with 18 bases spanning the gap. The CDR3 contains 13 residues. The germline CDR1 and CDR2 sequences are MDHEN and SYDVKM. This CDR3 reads CASSRTDRLNAFF. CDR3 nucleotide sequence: TGTGCCAGCAGTCGGACCGACAGATTGAACGCTTTCTTT. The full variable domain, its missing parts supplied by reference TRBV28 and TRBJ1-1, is DVKVTQSSRYLVKRTGEKVFLECVQDMDHENMFWYRQDPGLGLRLIYFSYDVKMKEKGDIPEGYSVSREKKERFSLILESASTNQTSMYLCASSRTDRLNAFFGQGTRLTVV.

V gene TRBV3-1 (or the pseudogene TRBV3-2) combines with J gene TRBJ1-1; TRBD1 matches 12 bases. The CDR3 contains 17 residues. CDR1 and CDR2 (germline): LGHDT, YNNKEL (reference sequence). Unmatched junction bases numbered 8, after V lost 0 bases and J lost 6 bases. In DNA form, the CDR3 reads TGTGCCAGCAGCCAAGATGGGACAGGGGGCGCGAGGGCTGAAGCTTTCTTT. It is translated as CASSQDGTGGARAEAFF.

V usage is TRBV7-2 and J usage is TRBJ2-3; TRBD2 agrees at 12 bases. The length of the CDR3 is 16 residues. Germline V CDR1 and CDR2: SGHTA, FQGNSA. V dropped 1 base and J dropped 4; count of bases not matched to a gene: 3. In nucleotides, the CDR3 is TGTGCCAGCAGCTTAGAACTAGCGGGGGGCGCAGATACGCAGTATTTT. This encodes CASSLELAGGADTQYF.

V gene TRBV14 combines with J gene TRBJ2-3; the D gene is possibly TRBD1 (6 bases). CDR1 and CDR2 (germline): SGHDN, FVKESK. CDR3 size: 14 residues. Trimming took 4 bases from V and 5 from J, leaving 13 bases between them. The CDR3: CASSPREGEDTQYF. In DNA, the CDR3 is TGTGCCAGCAGCCCCCGAGAGGGGGAAGATACGCAGTATTTT.

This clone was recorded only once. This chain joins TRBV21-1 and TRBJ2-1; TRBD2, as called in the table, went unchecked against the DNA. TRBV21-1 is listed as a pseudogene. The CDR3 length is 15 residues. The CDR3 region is CASSLLAGLSNEQFF. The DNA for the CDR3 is TGTGCCAGCAGTCTCCTAGCGGGCCTTTCCAATGAGCAGTTCTTC.

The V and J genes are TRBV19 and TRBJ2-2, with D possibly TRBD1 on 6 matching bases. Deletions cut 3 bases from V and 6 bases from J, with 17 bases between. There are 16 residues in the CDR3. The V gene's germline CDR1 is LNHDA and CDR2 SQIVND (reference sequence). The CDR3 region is CASSILTGRGSGELFF. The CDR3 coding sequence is TGTGCCAGTAGTATCCTGACAGGCAGAGGGTCCGGGGAGCTGTTTTTT.

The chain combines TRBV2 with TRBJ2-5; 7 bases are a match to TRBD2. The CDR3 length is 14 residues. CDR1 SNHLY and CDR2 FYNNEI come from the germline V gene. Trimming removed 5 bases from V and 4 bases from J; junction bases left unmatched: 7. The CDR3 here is CASSLAAWGETQYF. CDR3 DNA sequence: TGTGCCAGCAGTCTAGCGGCTTGGGGAGAGACCCAGTACTTC.

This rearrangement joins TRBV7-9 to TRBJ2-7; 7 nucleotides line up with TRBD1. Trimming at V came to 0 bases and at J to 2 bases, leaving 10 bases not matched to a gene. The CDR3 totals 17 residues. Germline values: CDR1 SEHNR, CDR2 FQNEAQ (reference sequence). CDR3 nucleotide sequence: TGTGCCAGCAGCTTAGCCGGGACAGCTAAAACTCCCTACGAGCAGTACTTC. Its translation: CASSLAGTAKTPYEQYF.

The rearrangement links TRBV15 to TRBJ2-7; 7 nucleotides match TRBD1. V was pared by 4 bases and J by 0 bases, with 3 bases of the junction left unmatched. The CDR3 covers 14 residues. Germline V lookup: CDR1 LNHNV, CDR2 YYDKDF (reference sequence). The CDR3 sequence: CATSMGQHSYEQYF. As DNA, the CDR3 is TGTGCCACCAGCATGGGACAGCACTCCTACGAGCAGTACTTC. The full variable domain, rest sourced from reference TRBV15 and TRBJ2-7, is DAMVIQNPRYQVTQFGKPVTLSCSQTLNHNVMYWYQQKSSQAPKLLFHYYDKDFNNEADTPDNFQSRRPNTSFCFLDIRSPGLGDTAMYLCATSMGQHSYEQYFGPGTRLTVT.

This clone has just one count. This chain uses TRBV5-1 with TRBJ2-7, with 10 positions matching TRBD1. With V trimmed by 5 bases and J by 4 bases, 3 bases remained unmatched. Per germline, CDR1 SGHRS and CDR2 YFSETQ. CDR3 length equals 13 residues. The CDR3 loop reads CASRPGQGYEQYF. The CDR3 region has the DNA TGCGCCAGCAGGCCGGGACAGGGGTACGAGCAGTACTTC.

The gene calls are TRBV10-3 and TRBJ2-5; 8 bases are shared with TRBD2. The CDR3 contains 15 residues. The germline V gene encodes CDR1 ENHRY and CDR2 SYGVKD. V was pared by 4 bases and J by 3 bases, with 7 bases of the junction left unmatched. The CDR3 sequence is CAISGSGTREETQYF. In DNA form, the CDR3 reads TGTGCCATCAGTGGATCCGGGACTAGGGAAGAGACCCAGTACTTC.

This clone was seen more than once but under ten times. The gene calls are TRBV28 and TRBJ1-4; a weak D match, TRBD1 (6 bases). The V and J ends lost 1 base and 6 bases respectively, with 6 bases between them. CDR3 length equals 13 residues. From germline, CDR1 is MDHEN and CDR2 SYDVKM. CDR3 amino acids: CASSLYRDEKLFF. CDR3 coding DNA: TGTGCCAGCAGTTTATACAGGGATGAAAAACTGTTTTTT.